One and the same sample provided the 23 T cell receptor beta chains below, sequenced in a study of blood T cells in healthy people across ages. Combining a sample-barcoded 5' primer with a J-beta primer mix, a second PCR ran for roughly 7 to 11 cycles. Using its own MiXCR run on the 5' RACE reads, TCRdb lists one record per CDR3 protein. The table has 1.8 million or so distinct CDR3 sequences, about two fifths seen once. Sequenced input: blood. Receptors originate from a human donor in good health.

The table lists this clonotype with many counts. The chain joins TRBV4-3 to TRBJ2-3; D is uncertain. CDR1 is LGHNA and CDR2 is YSLEER in the germline V gene. Trimming took 0 bases from V and 2 from J, leaving 12 bases between them. The CDR3 loop spans 16 amino acids. This CDR3 is CASSQEVSASTDTQYF. For the CDR3, the DNA is TGCGCCAGCAGCCAAGAGGTATCAGCCTCCACAGATACGCAGTATTTT.

The rearrangement joins TRBV3-1 to TRBJ1-1; unclear D gene. The CDR3 extends over 15 amino acids. Germline V gene lookup returns CDR1 LGHDT and CDR2 YNNKEL (reference sequence). The V end was cut by 4 bases, the J end by 5 bases, with 17 bases between. The CDR3 nucleotides read TGTGCCAGCAGCCGAATGGGCCTGGTATGGACTGAAGCTTTCTTT. Its protein product is CASSRMGLVWTEAFF.

Regarding this clonotype: Mismatch with germline at one junction end may stem from a read error. The V call is TRBV4-3, the J call TRBJ2-6; TRBD2 agrees at 12 bases. The CDR3 is made up of 20 amino acids. Germline V gene data show CDR1 as LGHNA and CDR2 as YSLEER. As DNA, the CDR3 is TGCGCCGGCAGCCAAGATAGGCTAGCGGGGGGGCCGACTGGGGCCAACGTCCTGACTTTC. Translating gives CAGSQDRLAGGPTGANVLTF.

This clonotype was seen a few times. The V and J genes are TRBV5-5 and TRBJ2-3; 7 nucleotides agree with TRBD2. V lost 2 bases, J lost 2 bases, and 5 bases stayed unmatched. CDR3 length: 15 amino acids. Germline V lookup: CDR1 SGHKS, CDR2 YYEKEE (reference sequence). The CDR3 protein is CASSFGGGNTDTQYF. The CDR3 DNA sequence: TGTGCCAGCAGCTTTGGCGGGGGAAACACAGATACGCAGTATTTT.

The chain joins TRBV19 to TRBJ2-7; 7 nucleotides line up with TRBD1. CDR3 size: 16 residues. V dropped 4 bases and J dropped 6; count of bases not matched to a gene: 15. Germline lookup yields CDR1 LNHDA and CDR2 SQIVND (reference sequence). The CDR3 loop reads CASSRPTGAGDAEQYF. The CDR3 DNA follows: TGTGCCAGTAGTAGACCCACAGGGGCCGGAGATGCCGAGCAGTACTTC.

This sequence joins TRBV6-5 and TRBJ1-2; 8 bases are shared with TRBD1. The junction had 6 bases not matched to a gene; V was cut back by 4 bases and J by 8 bases. Germline V gene data show CDR1 as MNHEY and CDR2 as SVGAGI. The CDR3 loop spans 13 amino acids. CDR3 amino acids: CASSSGQAQGYTF. CDR3 DNA: TGTGCCAGCAGTTCGGGACAGGCGCAGGGCTACACCTTC.

There are a few counts of this clonotype. The V and J genes are TRBV6-5 and TRBJ2-5, with D perhaps matching TRBD1 (5 bases). Germline values: CDR1 MNHEY, CDR2 SVGAGI. V was cut by 7 bases and J by 2 bases, with 17 bases left in between. The CDR3 sequence is 15 residues long. CDR3 amino acids: CASIGRAGYQETQYF. The CDR3 DNA sequence: TGTGCCAGCATCGGCAGGGCTGGTTATCAAGAGACCCAGTACTTC.

V and J are TRBV12-3 or TRBV12-4 and TRBJ2-7; D possibly corresponds to TRBD1 (6 bases). CDR3 length equals 13 residues. The V and J ends lost 7 bases and 3 bases respectively, with 13 bases between them. In nucleotides, the CDR3 is TGTGCCAGCACCCCCACAGGGCTCTACGAGCAGTACTTC. Amino acids: CASTPTGLYEQYF.

This clonotype was seen a few times. The V call is TRBV7-8, the J call TRBJ2-1; 8 nucleotides line up with TRBD2. The CDR3 totals 16 residues. Losses at the gene ends were 1 base for V and 2 bases for J; bases not matched to a gene: 4. CDR1 is SGHVS and CDR2 is FQNEAQ in the germline V gene. The CDR3 bases are TGTGCCAGCAGCTTAGGTGGGACTAGGACCTACAATGAGCAGTTCTTC. Amino acid sequence: CASSLGGTRTYNEQFF. The full variable domain, its missing parts supplied by reference TRBV7-8 and TRBJ2-1, is GAGVSQSPRYKVAKRGQDVALRCDPISGHVSLFWYQQALGQGPEFLTYFQNEAQLDKSGLPSDRFFAERPEGSVSTLKIQRTQQEDSAVYLCASSLGGTRTYNEQFFGPGTRLTVL.

This clonotype showed up just a few times. The V gene is TRBV29-1, the J gene TRBJ2-1; TRBD1 agrees at 8 bases. Germline V gives CDR1 SQVTM, CDR2 ANQGSEA. This CDR3 is 14 amino acids long. With 6 bases clipped from V and 7 bases from J, the junction kept 11 bases outside the gene matches. The CDR3 nucleotides read TGCAGCGTGGCCGGACAGGGCGGGTGGAATGAGCAGTTCTTC. As protein: CSVAGQGGWNEQFF.

To note about this clonotype: Its ends do not fully match the called genes, so a read error is possible. V usage is TRBV7-7 and J usage is TRBJ2-1, with a weak D call TRBD2 (7 bases). CDR3 size: 13 residues. Germline V gives CDR1 SSHAT, CDR2 FNYEAQ (reference sequence). The CDR3 nucleotides are TGTGCCAGCAGCCCAAGCGGGGACAATGGGCAGTTCTTC. This translates into CASSPSGDNGQFF.

This rearrangement joins TRBV4-1 to TRBJ1-2; 7 bases line up with TRBD1. Germline V gene data show CDR1 as MGHRA and CDR2 as YSYEKL. After removal of 1 base from V and 6 bases from J, the junction contained 5 bases not matched to a gene. CDR3 size: 14 residues. CDR3 DNA: TGCGCCAGCAGCCAAGTTTCAGGGGGGAATGGCTACACCTTC. It encodes CASSQVSGGNGYTF.

The rearrangement joins TRBV20-1 to TRBJ1-6; D uncertain. CDR1 is DFQATT and CDR2 is SNEGSKA in the germline V gene (reference sequence). V shed 2 bases and J shed 4 bases, with 12 bases lying between them. CDR3 length: 15 residues. Here the CDR3 DNA reads TGCAGTGCTAGACCCCTCGGCGGTTATAATTCACCCCTCCACTTT. Its translation is CSARPLGGYNSPLHF.

The chain couples TRBV20-1 to TRBJ1-6; the D is unclear. The CDR3 totals 17 residues. The V gene lost 0 bases and the J gene lost 10 bases, with 22 bases spanning the gap. Per germline, CDR1 DFQATT and CDR2 SNEGSKA (reference sequence). In DNA form, the CDR3 reads TGCAGTGCTAGAGATTTGTTTCCGGGCCAGAGCGCATCACCCCTCCACTTT. It specifies CSARDLFPGQSASPLHF.

This clonotype appeared a few times. J is TRBJ2-1 and V is TRBV7-9; possible D gene TRBD1, 6 bases. CDR3 size: 16 residues. V shed 5 bases and J shed 4 bases, with 18 bases lying between them. CDR1 is SEHNR and CDR2 is FQNEAQ in the germline V gene (reference sequence). The CDR3 is CASSPPRQGPYNEQFF. The CDR3 DNA reads TGTGCCAGCAGCCCGCCTCGGCAGGGGCCATACAATGAGCAGTTCTTC.

This clonotype was seen a handful of times. The chain carries TRBV20-1 and TRBJ2-7; 7 bases agree with TRBD1. Germline V CDR1 and CDR2: DFQATT, SNEGSKA (reference sequence). After removal of 6 bases from V and 6 bases from J, the junction contained 5 bases not matched to a gene. The CDR3 has 11 amino acids. CDR3 residues: CSAQTGLEQYF. CDR3 DNA sequence: TGCAGTGCCCAGACAGGGCTCGAGCAGTACTTC.

The chain carries TRBV4-1 and TRBJ2-1; either TRBD1 or TRBD2 may fit D (5 bases each). The germline V and J ends were trimmed by 0 bases and 7 bases, with 16 bases remaining between them. The CDR3 extends over 16 amino acids. CDR1 MGHRA and CDR2 YSYEKL come from the germline V gene. CDR3 nucleotide sequence: TGCGCCAGCAGCCAAGATGTCGGGGCCCCGCTAAATGAGCAGTTCTTC. Its protein is CASSQDVGAPLNEQFF.

V usage is TRBV20-1 and J usage is TRBJ2-5; TRBD2 might be the D (5 bases). The CDR3 consists of 11 residues. V lost 3 bases and J 11 bases, leaving 13 bases between the germline ends. Germline V lookup: CDR1 DFQATT, CDR2 SNEGSKA (reference sequence). The CDR3 DNA sequence: TGCAGTGCTAGGACGGGGTACAAGCAGTACTTC. Residues: CSARTGYKQYF.

The V and J genes are TRBV12-3 or TRBV12-4 and TRBJ2-1; the D is unclear. The length of the CDR3 is 13 residues. V lost 5 bases to trimming and J lost 4 bases, with 9 bases between them. In DNA form, the CDR3 reads TGTGCCAGCAGTGTGACGACATACAATGAGCAGTTCTTC. Its translation: CASSVTTYNEQFF.

The rearrangement uses TRBV12-3 or TRBV12-4 and TRBJ1-2; D ambiguous. The V end was cut by 6 bases, the J end by 8 bases, with 13 bases between. The CDR3 has 12 residues. CDR3 residues: CASRTHLLGYTF. CDR3 coding DNA: TGTGCCAGCAGAACTCACCTCCTGGGCTACACCTTC.

The V gene is TRBV11-2, the J gene TRBJ1-2, with D possibly TRBD1 on 5 matching bases. This CDR3 contains 15 residues. Between the trimmed V and J ends, which lost 5 bases and 5 bases, there was a span of 18 bases. From germline, CDR1 is SGHAT and CDR2 FQNNGV. The CDR3: CASSLRGRGGYGYTF. The CDR3 coding sequence is TGTGCCAGCAGCCTACGAGGGCGCGGGGGGTATGGCTACACCTTC.

The chain uses TRBV7-9 and TRBJ1-2; TRBD1 might be the D (5 bases). The V and J ends lost 2 bases and 5 bases respectively, with 12 bases between them. Germline CDR1 and CDR2: SEHNR and FQNEAQ (reference sequence). There are 14 residues in the CDR3. The CDR3 loop reads CASSLSDSRYGYTF. Written as DNA, the CDR3 is TGTGCCAGCAGCTTATCAGACAGCCGATATGGCTACACCTTC.

V is TRBV5-1 and J is TRBJ2-7, with D tentatively TRBD1 (6 bases). Germline V gives CDR1 SGHRS, CDR2 YFSETQ. V lost 3 bases and J 5 bases, leaving 15 bases between the germline ends. CDR3 length: 14 amino acids. CDR3 residues: CASSSTGSLDEQYF. The CDR3 DNA sequence: TGCGCCAGCAGCTCAACAGGGAGCCTAGACGAGCAGTACTTC. The complete variable domain, with remaining parts taken from reference TRBV5-1 and TRBJ2-7, reads KAGVTQTPRYLIKTRGQQVTLSCSPISGHRSVSWYQQTPGQGLQFLFEYFSETQRNKGNFPGRFSGRQFSNSRSEMNVSTLELGDSALYLCASSSTGSLDEQYFGPGTRLTVT.